A single sample gave rise to the 23 T cell receptor beta chains below, sequenced in a study of cytomegalovirus exposure and HLA in healthy donors. Both 60 Vbeta primers and 13 Jbeta primers went into the PCR. Sequencing was performed with immunoSEQ multiplex PCR; in TCRdb, only in-frame clones are kept and a portion is missing. This sample has roughly 130,000 clones, with 80% found just once. Specimen: PBMCs. The receptors stem from a woman between 40 and 55 years old in good health and CMV-seronegative.

The chain uses TRBV7-3 and TRBJ1-1; D is perhaps TRBD1 (6 bases). Germline-derived CDR1 and CDR2 are SGHTA and FQGTGA. The CDR3 covers 13 residues. V lost 1 base and J lost 5, with 8 bases in between. This CDR3 reads CASSLNRDTEAFF. The CDR3 DNA reads as TGTGCCAGCAGCTTAAACAGGGATACTGAAGCTTTCTTT.

This clone came up once. The chain recombines TRBV7-2 with TRBJ2-3, with 8 bases identical to TRBD2. V lost 0 bases to trimming and J lost 4 bases; unmatched junction nucleotides: 6. This CDR3 spans 16 amino acids. The germline gives CDR1 SGHTA, CDR2 FQGNSA. This chain's CDR3 is CASSLATGRAPDTQYF. In DNA, the CDR3 is TGTGCCAGCAGCTTAGCTACCGGGAGGGCACCAGATACGCAGTATTTT.

This clone showed up just once. The genes are TRBV4-1 and TRBJ2-7, with D possibly TRBD1 on 6 matching bases. This CDR3 comprises 17 residues. V was cut by 2 bases and J by 0 bases, with 17 bases left in between. Germline assignment: CDR1 MGHRA and CDR2 YSYEKL. The CDR3 loop is CASSQNTGTRSSYEQYF. The CDR3 region has the DNA TGCGCCAGCAGCCAAAACACCGGGACAAGGAGCTCCTACGAGCAGTACTTC.

This clone was counted a few times. The rearrangement links TRBV6-5 to TRBJ1-1; D possibly corresponds to TRBD1 (6 bases). Trimming pared 6 bases from V and 11 bases from J, leaving 22 bases between. The CDR3 contains 14 residues. Germline CDR1 and CDR2: MNHEY and SVGAGI. Here the CDR3 reads CASSQTGDQGSAFF. CDR3 nucleotide sequence: TGTGCCAGCAGCCAGACAGGAGATCAGGGGTCGGCTTTCTTT.

The chain carries TRBV19 and TRBJ1-3, with D perhaps matching TRBD1 (5 bases). The CDR3 covers 15 residues. CDR1 is LNHDA, CDR2 SQIVND, per germline (reference sequence). Trimming removed 4 bases from V and 0 bases from J, with 10 bases in between. The CDR3 here is CASSTTGDSGNTIYF. CDR3 DNA: TGTGCCAGTAGTACCACAGGAGACTCTGGAAACACCATATATTTT.

This clone showed up just once. This chain uses TRBV7-2 with TRBJ1-5; TRBD1 might be the D (6 bases). The CDR3 runs to 15 residues. Germline V gene lookup returns CDR1 SGHTA and CDR2 FQGNSA. Trimming took off 1 base at V and 4 bases at J, with 11 bases between the two ends. The CDR3 DNA reads TGTGCCAGCAGCTTAGTTTCAGGGGAAAATCAGCCCCAGCATTTT. Its translation is CASSLVSGENQPQHF.

The rearrangement uses TRBV5-1 and TRBJ2-1; TRBD2 is a possible D gene (6 bases). Deletions cut 2 bases from V and 8 bases from J, with 11 bases between. CDR1 is SGHRS, CDR2 YFSETQ, per germline. The CDR3 extends over 13 amino acids. The chain's CDR3 is CASSFTSWDEQFF. Here the CDR3 DNA reads TGCGCCAGCAGCTTTACTAGCTGGGATGAGCAGTTCTTC.

The gene calls are TRBV5-1 and TRBJ2-2; 10 nucleotides agree with TRBD1. CDR1 and CDR2 (germline): SGHRS, YFSETQ. This CDR3 has 13 amino acids. Trimming removed 7 bases from V and 6 bases from J; junction bases left unmatched: 3. In DNA, the CDR3 is TGCGCCAGCTGGGGGACAGGGGCCGGGGAGCTGTTTTTT. Encoded protein: CASWGTGAGELFF. The full variable domain, with the rest looked up from reference TRBV5-1 and TRBJ2-2, is KAGVTQTPRYLIKTRGQQVTLSCSPISGHRSVSWYQQTPGQGLQFLFEYFSETQRNKGNFPGRFSGRQFSNSRSEMNVSTLELGDSALYLCASWGTGAGELFFGEGSRLTVL.

The gene calls are TRBV9 and TRBJ2-3; D is possibly TRBD2 (6 bases). This CDR3 comprises 18 residues. Germline loops: CDR1 SGDLS, CDR2 YYNGEE. V was pared by 0 bases and J by 0 bases, with 17 bases between. The CDR3 protein is CASSVGGRGAGSTDTQYF. The CDR3 nucleotides are TGTGCCAGCAGCGTAGGTGGCCGGGGAGCGGGTAGCACAGATACGCAGTATTTT. The whole variable domain, remainder taken from reference TRBV9 and TRBJ2-3, is DSGVTQTPKHLITATGQRVTLRCSPRSGDLSVYWYQQSLDQGLQFLIQYYNGEERAKGNILERFSAQQFPDLHSELNLSSLELGDSALYFCASSVGGRGAGSTDTQYFGPGTRLTVL.

The rearrangement joins TRBV2 to TRBJ1-2, with 8 bases aligning to TRBD1. Per germline, CDR1 SNHLY and CDR2 FYNNEI. With V trimmed by 9 bases and J by 5 bases, 11 bases remained unmatched. The CDR3 totals 14 residues. The CDR3 DNA is TGTGCCAGGGGGTGGGAGACAGGGGATTATGGCTACACCTTC. Translating gives CARGWETGDYGYTF.

The rearrangement links TRBV11-2 to TRBJ1-4, with TRBD1 as a possible D gene (5 bases). V was pared by 0 bases and J by 10 bases, with 15 bases between. This CDR3 spans 15 amino acids. The V gene's germline CDR1 is SGHAT and CDR2 FQNNGV. CDR3 nucleotides: TGTGCCAGCAGCTTAGATTGGCGGGGCTCGGGAAAACTGTTTTTT. It specifies CASSLDWRGSGKLFF.

In DNA, the CDR3 is TGTGCCAGCAGCGTTCAGACTAGCGGGGGGGAGCAGTTCTTC. This sequence encodes CASSVQTSGGEQFF. The chain combines TRBV9 with TRBJ2-1; 13 positions agree with TRBD2. The CDR3 is 14 amino acids. Germline V lookup: CDR1 SGDLS, CDR2 YYNGEE. The J segment lost 10 bases and the V segment lost 2 bases, leaving 3 bases of the junction unmatched.

The chain recombines TRBV4-1 with TRBJ2-7; D perhaps matches TRBD2 (5 bases). Germline CDR1 MGHRA, CDR2 YSYEKL. This CDR3 has 12 residues. Trimming left V 6 bases short and J 2 bases short, with 8 bases between. CDR3 DNA: TGCGCCAGCAGTAGCGACACCTACGAGCAGTACTTC. Protein: CASSSDTYEQYF.

This clone came up once. The chain employs TRBV15 and TRBJ2-1, with D perhaps TRBD2 (5 bases). The germline V and J ends were trimmed by 0 bases and 2 bases, with 17 bases remaining between them. The CDR3 runs 18 residues. Per the germline V gene, CDR1 is LNHNV and CDR2 is YYDKDF (reference sequence). The DNA for the CDR3 is TGTGCCACCAGCAGAGATCGGCGGTCGAGCGGCACCTACAATGAGCAGTTCTTC. Amino acid sequence: CATSRDRRSSGTYNEQFF.

The chain joins TRBV9 to TRBJ2-2; possible D gene TRBD1, 5 bases. The CDR3 runs 14 residues. The germline V gene has CDR1 SGDLS and CDR2 YYNGEE. V was shortened by 3 bases and J by 6 bases, with 12 bases between the two germline ends. CDR3 sequence (DNA): TGTGCCAGCAGCGCCCAAGGGGTTGCCGGGGAGCTGTTTTTT. Residues: CASSAQGVAGELFF.

This clone was seen ten or more times. The rearrangement links TRBV27 to TRBJ1-1; 8 bases map to TRBD1. The germline CDR1 and CDR2 sequences are MNHEY and SMNVEV (reference sequence). The CDR3 loop spans 14 amino acids. V gave up 10 bases and J gave up 3 bases; unmatched junction bases: 10. The CDR3 here is CATAAPGQDTEAFF. The CDR3 bases are TGTGCCACAGCCGCCCCGGGACAGGACACTGAAGCTTTCTTT.

The chain carries TRBV5-4 and TRBJ2-6; D ambiguous. This CDR3 has 14 residues. Germline V CDR1 and CDR2: SGHNT, YYREEE (reference sequence). The V end lost 5 bases, the J end lost 0 bases, and 6 bases lay between the germline ends. The CDR3 spells CASSDNSGANVLTF. The CDR3 nucleotides are TGTGCCAGCAGTGACAACTCTGGGGCCAACGTCCTGACTTTC.

The chain combines TRBV28 with TRBJ1-2, with D maybe TRBD1 (5 bases). This CDR3 has 14 amino acids. V shed 4 bases and J shed 4 bases, with 13 bases lying between them. Germline V lookup: CDR1 MDHEN, CDR2 SYDVKM. The CDR3 protein is CASSYLTGLYGYTF. CDR3 in DNA: TGTGCCAGCAGTTACCTGACGGGACTCTATGGCTACACCTTC.

This clone was seen only once. The chain uses TRBV7-9 and TRBJ2-3, with 7 bases aligning to TRBD1. The CDR3 consists of 18 residues. The germline V gene has CDR1 SEHNR and CDR2 FQNEAQ (reference sequence). V was clipped by 5 bases and J by 2 bases; unmatched bases: 16. CDR3 sequence: CASSNPGPDRPFTDTQYF. In nucleotides, the CDR3 is TGTGCCAGCAGCAATCCCGGTCCGGACAGGCCCTTCACAGATACGCAGTATTTT.

The chain employs TRBV4-1 and TRBJ1-2; D perhaps matches TRBD1 (5 bases). V lost 2 bases, J lost 7 bases, and 14 bases lay in between. CDR1 is MGHRA, CDR2 YSYEKL, per germline. This CDR3 has 14 amino acids. The CDR3 coding sequence is TGCGCCAGCAGCCAACGGTTCGGAACAGGTGGCTACACCTTC. Its translation: CASSQRFGTGGYTF.

The chain uses TRBV9 and TRBJ1-1; D perhaps matches TRBD1 (5 bases). V was trimmed by 1 base and J by 1 base, leaving 5 bases between them. The V gene's germline CDR1 is SGDLS and CDR2 YYNGEE. The CDR3 runs 13 residues. The CDR3 region has the DNA TGTGCCAGCAGCGTACAGGGGAACACTGAAGCTTTCTTT. Amino acid sequence: CASSVQGNTEAFF.

The chain links TRBV4-2 to TRBJ2-2; 9 bases fit TRBD2. The germline gives CDR1 LGHNA, CDR2 YNFKEQ. The CDR3 covers 14 residues. Losses at the gene ends were 4 bases for V and 7 bases for J; bases not matched to a gene: 4. The CDR3: CASSPGTSFGELFF. For the CDR3, the DNA is TGTGCCAGCAGCCCCGGGACTAGCTTCGGGGAGCTGTTTTTT.

The rearrangement links TRBV4-2 to TRBJ2-1; 15 nucleotides align to TRBD2. Germline V gives CDR1 LGHNA, CDR2 YNFKEQ. V lost 1 base, J lost 9 bases, and 10 bases stayed unmatched. The CDR3 loop spans 18 amino acids. The CDR3 protein is CASSQGAWTSGGGGEQFF. The CDR3 DNA follows: TGTGCCAGCAGCCAAGGGGCTTGGACTAGCGGGGGGGGAGGTGAGCAGTTCTTC.